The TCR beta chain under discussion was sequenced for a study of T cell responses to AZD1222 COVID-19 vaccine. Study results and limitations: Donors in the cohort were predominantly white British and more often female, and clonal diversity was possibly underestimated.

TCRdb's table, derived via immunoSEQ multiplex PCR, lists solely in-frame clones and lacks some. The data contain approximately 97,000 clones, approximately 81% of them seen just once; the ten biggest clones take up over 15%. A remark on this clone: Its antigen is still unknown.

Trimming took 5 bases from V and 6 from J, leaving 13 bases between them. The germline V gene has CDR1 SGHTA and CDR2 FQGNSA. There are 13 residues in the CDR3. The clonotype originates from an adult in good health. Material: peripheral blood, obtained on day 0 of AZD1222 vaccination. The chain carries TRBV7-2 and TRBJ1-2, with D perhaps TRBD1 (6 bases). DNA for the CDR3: TGTGCCAGCAGCCCCCGGACAGCCCATGGCTACACCTTC. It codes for CASSPRTAHGYTF.